Shown below are 5 T cell receptor beta chains from a single sample sequenced in a study of CD8 T cells in Susac syndrome. After extraction with the RNeasy kit, about 0.5 to 1 ug of the RNA was reverse transcribed using random hexamers. One entry per CDR3 protein, called by TCRdb with MiXCR from the immunoSEQ multiplex PCR reads. Of approximately 190,000 distinct CDR3 sequences in the sample, approximately 95% were seen once. Sequenced material: CD8+ T cells from PBMCs. These receptors were collected from a human donor with Susac syndrome.

The genes are TRBV30 and TRBJ2-7; 7 positions match TRBD1. Germline V gene sequence: CDR1 GTSNPN, CDR2 SVGIG (reference sequence). The ends lost 0 bases at V and 5 bases at J; junction bases unmatched: 7. This CDR3 spans 14 amino acids. CDR3 sequence (DNA): TGTGCCTGGAGTGTAGGCACAGGGGCCGACGAGCAGTACTTC. It encodes CAWSVGTGADEQYF.

V usage is TRBV28 and J usage is TRBJ1-5; perhaps TRBD1 as D (5 bases). This CDR3 has 16 amino acids. Trimming stripped 1 base from V and 3 bases from J, with 13 bases between. Germline V CDR1 and CDR2: MDHEN, SYDVKM. CDR3 loop: CASSLSGREVNQPQHF. CDR3 nucleotides: TGTGCCAGCAGTTTATCGGGACGGGAAGTCAATCAGCCCCAGCATTTT. The variable domain in full, completed from reference TRBV28 and TRBJ1-5, reads DVKVTQSSRYLVKRTGEKVFLECVQDMDHENMFWYRQDPGLGLRLIYFSYDVKMKEKGDIPEGYSVSREKKERFSLILESASTNQTSMYLCASSLSGREVNQPQHFGDGTRLSIL.

The rearrangement uses TRBV6-5 and TRBJ2-7; no definite D call. From germline, CDR1 is MNHEY and CDR2 SVGAGI. CDR3 length equals 12 residues. Deletions cut 6 bases from V and 4 bases from J, with 10 bases between. The chain's CDR3 is CASSPGRYEQYF. CDR3 in DNA: TGTGCCAGCAGCCCTGGCCGTTACGAGCAGTACTTC.

Written as DNA, the CDR3 is TGTGCCAGCAGTCGACAGGGTGGGGGCAATCAGCCCCAGCATTTT. It specifies CASSRQGGGNQPQHF. The V gene is TRBV2, the J gene TRBJ1-5, with 7 bases aligning to TRBD1. The CDR3 sequence is 15 residues long. Germline CDR1 and CDR2: SNHLY and FYNNEI. V was clipped by 5 bases and J by 2 bases; unmatched bases: 6.

The chain combines TRBV28 with TRBJ1-1, with TRBD1 identical over 7 bases. This CDR3 is built from 15 residues. Germline values: CDR1 MDHEN, CDR2 SYDVKM. With 4 bases clipped from V and 2 bases from J, the junction kept 7 bases outside the gene matches. CDR3 in DNA: TGTGCCAGCAGTTATCGACAGGGAACTAACACTGAAGCTTTCTTT. It translates to CASSYRQGTNTEAFF.